A single sample is the source of the 2 T cell receptor beta chains below, sequenced in a study of blood T cell repertoires in COVID-19. Profiling relied on immunoSEQ multiplex PCR, and the TCRdb table lists in-frame clones only, not all of them. The table records 300,000 or so clones, over 75% of them present only once. Sequenced input: PBMCs or T cells enriched from blood (not recorded which). These receptors were collected from a woman aged 25-40 years who had recovered from COVID-19.

This clone was detected only once. The chain is built from TRBV3-1 (or the pseudogene TRBV3-2) and TRBJ2-1, with TRBD1 matching 8 bases. The V gene's germline CDR1 is LGHDT and CDR2 YNNKEL (reference sequence). The CDR3 is 14 residues long. J lost 7 bases, V lost 2 bases, and 4 bases had no gene match. CDR3 residues: CASSQQGARNEQFF. CDR3 sequence (DNA): TGTGCCAGCAGCCAACAGGGGGCCAGGAATGAGCAGTTCTTC.

This clone appeared a single time. CDR3 DNA sequence: TGCAGCGTTGGTTGGCAGGGTATGCGGGATACGCAGTATTTT. This translates into CSVGWQGMRDTQYF. The V call is TRBV29-1, the J call TRBJ2-3; TRBD1 might be the D (5 bases). Per germline, CDR1 SQVTM and CDR2 ANQGSEA. There are 14 residues in the CDR3. The ends were cut back, 4 bases at V and 6 bases at J, with 17 bases in the middle.